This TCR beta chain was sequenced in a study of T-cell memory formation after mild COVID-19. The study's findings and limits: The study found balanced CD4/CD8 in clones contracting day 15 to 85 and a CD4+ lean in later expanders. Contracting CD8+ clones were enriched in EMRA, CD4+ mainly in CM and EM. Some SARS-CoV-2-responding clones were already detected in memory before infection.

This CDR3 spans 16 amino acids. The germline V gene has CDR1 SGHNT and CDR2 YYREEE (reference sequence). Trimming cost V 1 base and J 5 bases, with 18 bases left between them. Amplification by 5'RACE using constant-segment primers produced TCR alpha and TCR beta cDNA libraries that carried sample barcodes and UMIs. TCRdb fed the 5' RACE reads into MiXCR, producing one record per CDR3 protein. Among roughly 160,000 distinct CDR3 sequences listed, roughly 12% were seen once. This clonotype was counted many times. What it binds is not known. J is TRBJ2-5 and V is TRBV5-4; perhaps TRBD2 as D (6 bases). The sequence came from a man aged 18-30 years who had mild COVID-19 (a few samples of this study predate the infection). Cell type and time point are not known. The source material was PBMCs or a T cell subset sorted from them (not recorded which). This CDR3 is CASSLIPGTPGETQYF. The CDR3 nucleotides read TGTGCCAGCAGCTTGATCCCGGGGACTCCGGGGGAGACCCAGTACTTC.